This TCR beta chain was recorded in a study of blood T cell repertoires in COVID-19. In the study overall: Acute and convalescent COVID-19 samples came from the United States, Italy and Spain.

A few counts support this clone. Across about two dozen US areas, participants ranged in age from about 18 to 89 years. Each participant's cohort was designated according to participant-reported clinical history. Recovered status applied to Cohort 3 donors who had two consecutive negative PCRs. It also applied to those with clearance or with symptom resolution. TCRdb's copy holds only in-frame clones and misses some; the assay was immunoSEQ multiplex PCR. The repertoire holds a few hundred thousand clones, with around 85% as singletons. This CDR3 has 14 amino acids. Per germline, CDR1 SGHRS and CDR2 YFSETQ. Unmatched junction bases numbered 6, after V lost 4 bases and J lost 6 bases.

The sample consisted of PBMCs or T cells enriched from blood (not recorded which). This receptor was taken from a woman in her forties or fifties who had recovered from COVID-19. The V gene is TRBV5-1, the J gene TRBJ2-1; 8 bases align to TRBD2. Here the CDR3 DNA reads TGCGCCAGCAGCGGTACGGGAGGGGTCAATGAGCAGTTCTTC. Translating it yields CASSGTGGVNEQFF.